The 21 T cell receptor beta chains below all came from one sample that was sequenced in a study of CD8+ T cells in alopecia areata. The sequencing template was cDNA reverse transcribed from extracted RNA. Generated by immunoSEQ multiplex PCR, the TCRdb table keeps only in-frame clones and is missing some. The sample has roughly 250,000 clones, 65% to 70% seen once. The sequenced sample was CD4+ T cells sorted from blood, obtained at week 0. All receptors derive from a human donor with alopecia areata.

The chain is built from TRBV6-5 and TRBJ1-6; D ambiguous. Per the germline V gene, CDR1 is MNHEY and CDR2 is SVGAGI. The CDR3 is 16 amino acids. V was trimmed by 0 bases and J by 8 bases, leaving 14 bases between them. The CDR3 region has the DNA TGTGCCAGCAGTTACTCGCACCGGGTCGGGGATTCACCCCTCCACTTT. Protein: CASSYSHRVGDSPLHF.

The J gene is TRBJ2-7, the V gene TRBV29-1, with 10 bases that match TRBD1. The germline V gene has CDR1 SQVTM and CDR2 ANQGSEA. The CDR3 is made up of 13 amino acids. Trimming removed 6 bases from V and 6 bases from J; junction bases left unmatched: 8. Written as DNA, the CDR3 is TGCAGCGTCGTCCGGGACAGGGGCATCGAGCAGTACTTC. This translates into CSVVRDRGIEQYF.

This clone was seen a handful of times. The V gene is TRBV30, the J gene TRBJ1-1; D remains unclear. Trimming stripped 4 bases from V and 4 bases from J, with 10 bases between. The germline V gene has CDR1 GTSNPN and CDR2 SVGIG (reference sequence). The CDR3 length is 12 residues. The CDR3 DNA sequence: TGTGCCTGGAACCAGCAGGTCACTGAAGCTTTCTTT. Residues: CAWNQQVTEAFF. Full variable domain (outside the CDR3, taken from reference TRBV30 and TRBJ1-1): SQTIHQWPATLVQPVGSPLSLECTVEGTSNPNLYWYRQAAGRGLQLLFYSVGIGQISSEVPQNLSASRPQDRQFILSSKKLLLSDSGFYLCAWNQQVTEAFFGQGTRLTVV.

This chain links TRBV7-8 with TRBJ2-7; TRBD1 might be the D (5 bases). CDR1 and CDR2 (germline): SGHVS, FQNEAQ. Trimming removed 5 bases from V and 2 bases from J, with 13 bases in between. The CDR3 consists of 14 residues. CDR3 coding DNA: TGTGCCAGCAGCCCCTTTCAGGGTGCCTACGAGCAGTACTTC. Translated, it gives CASSPFQGAYEQYF.

The J gene is TRBJ1-3, the V gene TRBV5-1; D perhaps matches TRBD1 (6 bases). The CDR3 is made up of 15 amino acids. V was cut by 2 bases and J by 4 bases, with 13 bases left in between. Germline CDR1 reads SGHRS; CDR2 reads YFSETQ. The DNA of the CDR3 is TGCGCCAGCAGCTTCTCTCCAGGGGCCGGAAACACCATATATTTT. This encodes CASSFSPGAGNTIYF.

The chain recombines TRBV6-1 with TRBJ2-5, with TRBD1 matching 7 bases. CDR1 and CDR2 (germline): MNHNS, SASEGT. J gave up 2 bases and V 7 bases, and 10 bases lay outside the gene matches. The CDR3 runs to 15 residues. CDR3 coding DNA: TGTGCCAGCACCGATGGGGTGACAGGGCAAGAGACCCAGTACTTC. It specifies CASTDGVTGQETQYF.

The rearrangement joins TRBV5-6 to TRBJ2-3, with D perhaps TRBD1 (5 bases). The CDR3 has 15 residues. In germline, CDR1 is SGHDT, CDR2 YYEEEE. V was clipped by 0 bases and J by 0 bases, with 8 bases between them. CDR3 DNA sequence: TGTGCCAGCAGCTTGGGCAGGGCTAGCACAGATACGCAGTATTTT. Its translation: CASSLGRASTDTQYF.

This chain links TRBV29-1 with TRBJ2-1; D is perhaps TRBD2 (7 bases). CDR1 is SQVTM, CDR2 ANQGSEA, per germline. Deletions cut 3 bases from V and 3 bases from J, with 12 bases between. The CDR3 sequence is 14 residues long. CDR3 protein: CSVDRGASYNEQFF. In DNA form, the CDR3 reads TGCAGCGTTGACCGGGGGGCCAGCTACAATGAGCAGTTCTTC.

V and J are TRBV29-1 and TRBJ2-2, with D unresolved. Germline V gives CDR1 SQVTM, CDR2 ANQGSEA. This CDR3 is built from 13 residues. V was trimmed by 4 bases and J by 4 bases, leaving 10 bases between them. CDR3 sequence reads: CSVVYFSTGELFF. Written as DNA, the CDR3 is TGCAGCGTTGTGTACTTCTCCACCGGGGAGCTGTTTTTT.

The V and J genes are TRBV30 and TRBJ1-5, with TRBD1 as a possible D gene (5 bases). The germline gives CDR1 GTSNPN, CDR2 SVGIG (reference sequence). CDR3 length equals 13 residues. The V and J ends lost 2 bases and 6 bases respectively, with 11 bases between them. The CDR3, as DNA: TGTGCCTGGAGTTCAGGGACGGGTCAGCCCCAGCATTTT. It encodes CAWSSGTGQPQHF.

A few counts support this clone. This chain connects TRBV29-1 to TRBJ1-2; D may be TRBD1 (5 bases). With 0 bases removed from V and 8 bases from J, the gap between germline ends came to 10 bases. CDR1 is SQVTM and CDR2 is ANQGSEA in the germline V gene. This CDR3 comprises 12 residues. The CDR3 region has the DNA TGCAGCGTTGAAGAAGGGTGGGGCGGCTACACCTTC. Translated: CSVEEGWGGYTF. Using reference TRBV29-1 and TRBJ1-2 for the parts outside the CDR3, the full variable domain is SAVISQKPSRDICQRGTSLTIQCQVDSQVTMMFWYRQQPGQSLTLIATANQGSEATYESGFVIDKFPISRPNLTFSTLTVSNMSPEDSSIYLCSVEEGWGGYTFGSGTRLTVV.

In its sample, this clone was seen once. The CDR3 nucleotides are TGCGCCAGCAGCCCACAGGGGACCTACTATGGCTACACCTTC. It specifies CASSPQGTYYGYTF. This chain connects TRBV5-1 to TRBJ1-2; TRBD1 aligns across 7 bases. Trimming took 4 bases from V and 3 from J; bases not matched to a gene: 6. Germline V gene data show CDR1 as SGHRS and CDR2 as YFSETQ. CDR3 size: 14 residues.

The chain joins TRBV30 to TRBJ1-1; D is uncertain. This CDR3 contains 12 residues. V lost 5 bases, J lost 4 bases, and 11 bases lay in between. Germline CDR1 reads GTSNPN; CDR2 reads SVGIG (reference sequence). CDR3 sequence (DNA): TGTGCCTGGGGGGAATTCGGCACTGAAGCTTTCTTT. This translates into CAWGEFGTEAFF.

J is TRBJ1-5 and V is TRBV29-1; 7 positions agree with TRBD1. The CDR3 runs 14 residues. In germline, CDR1 is SQVTM, CDR2 ANQGSEA. The V segment lost 4 bases and the J segment 3 bases; nucleotides outside the gene matches: 6. The CDR3 coding sequence is TGCAGCGTTGGCTCGGGGACAGCCAATCAGCCCCAGCATTTT. This translates into CSVGSGTANQPQHF.

This clone has just one count. This chain joins TRBV29-1 and TRBJ1-1; D gene uncertain. Trimming stripped 0 bases from V and 0 bases from J, with 11 bases between. The CDR3 has 15 amino acids. Germline values: CDR1 SQVTM, CDR2 ANQGSEA. DNA for the CDR3: TGCAGCGTTGAAGAATTCTCCCCGTTGAACACTGAAGCTTTCTTT. Translation: CSVEEFSPLNTEAFF.

This clone has only one observation. This sequence joins TRBV27 and TRBJ1-3; D gene uncertain. The V end lost 6 bases, the J end lost 0 bases, and 9 bases lay between the germline ends. Looked up from germline, CDR1 is MNHEY and CDR2 is SMNVEV (reference sequence). The CDR3 spans 14 residues. CDR3 region: CASSPRISGNTIYF. The CDR3 bases are TGTGCCAGCAGCCCCAGGATCTCTGGAAACACCATATATTTT.

The chain carries TRBV25-1 and TRBJ2-6, with no clear D. Trimming removed 7 bases at V and 0 bases at J, with 7 bases between. CDR3 size: 14 residues. CDR1 and CDR2 (germline): MGHDK, SYGVNS. CDR3 residues: CASNGISGANVLTF. CDR3 coding DNA: TGTGCCAGCAATGGAATCTCTGGGGCCAACGTCCTGACTTTC.

The chain employs TRBV6-5 and TRBJ1-6, with 7 bases lining up with TRBD1. The germline gives CDR1 MNHEY, CDR2 SVGAGI. The junction had 3 bases not matched to a gene; V was cut back by 6 bases and J by 7 bases. There are 13 residues in the CDR3. The chain's CDR3 is CASRAGGNSPLHF. In DNA, the CDR3 is TGTGCCAGCAGGGCAGGGGGAAATTCACCCCTCCACTTT.

The chain has TRBV2 and TRBJ2-7; TRBD1 aligns across 9 bases. The CDR3 runs to 13 residues. The V gene end was trimmed by 7 bases and the J gene end by 6 bases; junction bases not matched to a gene: 7. Germline loops: CDR1 SNHLY, CDR2 FYNNEI. CDR3 protein: CASTWTGEGEQYF. The CDR3, as DNA: TGTGCCAGCACCTGGACAGGGGAGGGCGAGCAGTACTTC.

Details on this clone: The sample has other DNA sequences that encode this CDR3 too. J is TRBJ2-1 and V is TRBV25-1; TRBD2 matches 10 bases. Per the germline V gene, CDR1 is MGHDK and CDR2 is SYGVNS. Losses at the gene ends were 3 bases for V and 5 bases for J; bases not matched to a gene: 4. This CDR3 has 15 amino acids. CDR3 in amino acids: CASSDPSGGDNEQFF. In nucleotides, the CDR3 is TGTGCCAGCAGTGACCCTAGCGGGGGCGACAATGAGCAGTTCTTC.

This clone has a single count. The chain uses TRBV6-1 and TRBJ2-5; 12 positions agree with TRBD1. J lost 3 bases, V lost 2 bases, and 10 bases had no gene match. Germline V lookup: CDR1 MNHNS, CDR2 SASEGT. This CDR3 spans 18 amino acids. The CDR3 bases are TGTGCCAGCAGTGAAAGATTGGGCGGGACAGGGGGCGAAGAGACCCAGTACTTC. This gives the protein CASSERLGGTGGEETQYF.